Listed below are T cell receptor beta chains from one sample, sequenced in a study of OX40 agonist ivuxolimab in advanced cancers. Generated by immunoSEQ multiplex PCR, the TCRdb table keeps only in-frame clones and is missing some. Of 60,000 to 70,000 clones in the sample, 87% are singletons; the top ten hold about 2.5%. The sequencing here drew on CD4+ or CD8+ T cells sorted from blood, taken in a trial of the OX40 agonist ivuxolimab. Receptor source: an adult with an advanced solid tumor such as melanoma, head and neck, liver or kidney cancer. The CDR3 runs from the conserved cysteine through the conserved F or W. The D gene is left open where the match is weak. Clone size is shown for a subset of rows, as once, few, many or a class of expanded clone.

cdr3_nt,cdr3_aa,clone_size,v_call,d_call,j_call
TGTGCCAGCAGCTTGGGACTAGCGGACCTTAGCACAGATACGCAGTATTTT,CASSLGLADLSTDTQYF,.,TRBV5-6,TRBD2,TRBJ2-3
TGTGCCAGCAGCTCCCAAAGGGGACTAGAGCAAGAGACCCAGTACTTC,CASSSQRGLEQETQYF,.,TRBV7-2,TRBD2,TRBJ2-5
TGTGCCAGCAGCTTAGTTTTGACAGGGGGTACCTACGAGCAGTACTTC,CASSLVLTGGTYEQYF,.,TRBV7-8,TRBD1,TRBJ2-7
TGTGCCATCTCAGCGAACTATGGCTACACCTTC,CAISANYGYTF,few,TRBV28,.,TRBJ1-2
TGTGCCAGCAGTTCCAGCAGGAGAAAGAGGAACACCGGGGAGCTGTTTTTT,CASSSSRRKRNTGELFF,few,TRBV27,.,TRBJ2-2
TGTGCCAGCAGGGTACAGGGTGGCTTGGATTCACCCCTCCACTTT,CASRVQGGLDSPLHF,.,TRBV2,.,TRBJ1-6
TGTGCCAGCAGCTTAGTAGTAAGGGGACCCCATGGAAACACCATATATTTT,CASSLVVRGPHGNTIYF,.,TRBV7-9,.,TRBJ1-3
TGTGCCAGCCGTATCGCAGATACGCAGTATTTT,CASRIADTQYF,.,TRBV11-3,.,TRBJ2-3
TGTGCCAGCAGTGCTGGGACAGGGATCTTCTATGGCTACACCTTC,CASSAGTGIFYGYTF,once,TRBV28,TRBD1,TRBJ1-2
TGTGCCAGTAGTGCCACAGGGAGGGAGCAGTACTTC,CASSATGREQYF,.,TRBV19,.,TRBJ2-7
TGTGCCAGCAGCCCTGAACCCCGGGAAGTCCTAGAAGCTTTCTTT,CASSPEPREVLEAFF,.,TRBV14,.,TRBJ1-1
TGTGCCAGCAGTTTACGCCCTGAGCAGTTCTTC,CASSLRPEQFF,.,TRBV28,.,TRBJ2-1
TGTGCCAGCAGCTCCCAACAGGGCGGGGGCACCGGGGAGCTGTTTTTT,CASSSQQGGGTGELFF,.,TRBV7-3,.,TRBJ2-2
TGTGCCAGCAGGCGACCACAGGGCTACACTGAAGCTTTCTTT,CASRRPQGYTEAFF,.,TRBV28,.,TRBJ1-1
TGTGCCAGCAGCTTAGTAGGGACACCTCAAGAGACCCAGTACTTC,CASSLVGTPQETQYF,.,TRBV11-2,.,TRBJ2-5
TGTGCCAGTACCCCAGGATTCACCGGGGAGCTGTTTTTT,CASTPGFTGELFF,.,TRBV19,.,TRBJ2-2
TGTGCCAGCAGCTCCCAGTGGGTAGTCTCCTACAATGAGCAGTTCTTC,CASSSQWVVSYNEQFF,.,TRBV11-2,.,TRBJ2-1
TGTGCCAGCAGTTTAGAGAGCGGCCACACAGATACGCAGTATTTT,CASSLESGHTDTQYF,.,TRBV28,.,TRBJ2-3
TGTGCCAGCAGTACCGGATTTGGGCTGGGGGAAACGGAAAAACTGTTTTTT,CASSTGFGLGETEKLFF,.,TRBV28,.,TRBJ1-4
TGTGCCAGCAGCGTAGCAGGGGGATCTTATGGCTACACCTTC,CASSVAGGSYGYTF,.,TRBV9,TRBD1,TRBJ1-2
TGTGCCAGCAGCGTAGAAGTTAGGTCAAGTTGGTACAATGAGCAGTTCTTC,CASSVEVRSSWYNEQFF,.,TRBV9,.,TRBJ2-1
TGTGCCAGCAGTTCGGGAGGGACCAATGAGCAGTTCTTC,CASSSGGTNEQFF,.,TRBV28,TRBD2,TRBJ2-1
TGTGCCAGCAGCTCGGGACAGGGGACGCAAGCTTTCTTT,CASSSGQGTQAFF,.,TRBV7-2,TRBD1,TRBJ1-1
TGTGCCAGTAGTATCCGGGGGGGCACAGATACGCAGTATTTT,CASSIRGGTDTQYF,.,TRBV19,TRBD2,TRBJ2-3
TGTGCCAGCAGCGTAGACTACAGGACAGGGCGCTATGGCTACACCTTC,CASSVDYRTGRYGYTF,.,TRBV9,TRBD1,TRBJ1-2
TGTGCCAGTAGTACTTGGACTAGCGGGATAAATGAGCAGTTCTTC,CASSTWTSGINEQFF,.,TRBV19,TRBD2,TRBJ2-1
TGCGCCAGCAGCCTGGCCGGGAACACTGAAGCTTTCTTT,CASSLAGNTEAFF,.,TRBV5-1,.,TRBJ1-1